This TCR beta chain is drawn from a study of cytomegalovirus exposure and HLA in healthy donors. A few counts support this clone. Researchers ran the PCR with 60 Vbeta and 13 Jbeta primers. The repertoire was sequenced with immunoSEQ multiplex PCR; TCRdb's copy has only in-frame clones and lacks some. The table has fewer than 250,000 clones, 82% seen once. Input material: PBMCs. The TCR originated in a middle-aged man in good health and CMV-seropositive.

CDR3 bases: TGCGCCAGCTCCGGGCGTGAGACTAGCGGCACAGATACGCAGTATTTT. This encodes CASSGRETSGTDTQYF. V gene TRBV4-1 combines with J gene TRBJ2-3, with 8 bases that match TRBD2. CDR1 and CDR2 from the germline V gene are MGHRA and YSYEKL. The CDR3 is 16 amino acids. The J segment lost 1 base and the V segment lost 8 bases, leaving 11 bases of the junction unmatched.